Listed below are T cell receptor beta chains from one sample, sequenced in a study of cytomegalovirus exposure and HLA in healthy donors. TCRdb's copy holds only in-frame clones and misses some; the assay was immunoSEQ multiplex PCR. The data show 150,000 to 200,000 clones, 70% to 90% seen once. Sequenced material: PBMCs. The receptor set was obtained from a young man in good health and CMV-seropositive. The CDR3 runs from the conserved cysteine through the conserved F or W. Each record gives: J gene, CDR3 length, clone size, V gene, D gene, CDR3 protein, CDR3 DNA. D genes are given only for firm matches. Part of the rows lack a size; the others show once, few, many or a class for expanded clones.

j_gene: TRBJ1-1
len: 16
abundance: .
v_gene: TRBV27
d_gene: .
CDR3aa: CASSSPPDRKNTEAFF
CDR3nt: TGTGCCAGCAGTTCGCCCCCCGACAGAAAGAACACTGAAGCTTTCTTT

j_gene: TRBJ2-7
len: 14
abundance: .
v_gene: TRBV18
d_gene: TRBD2
CDR3aa: CASSSSGGSYEQYF
CDR3nt: TGTGCCAGCTCCTCGAGCGGGGGGAGTTACGAGCAGTACTTC

j_gene: TRBJ1-4
len: 17
abundance: .
v_gene: TRBV2
d_gene: TRBD1
CDR3aa: CASSPGQGPLGGEKLFF
CDR3nt: TGTGCCAGCAGTCCGGGACAGGGGCCCCTTGGCGGTGAAAAACTGTTTTTT

j_gene: TRBJ1-1
len: 15
abundance: .
v_gene: TRBV11-2
d_gene: TRBD1
CDR3aa: CASSPQGQGNTEAFF
CDR3nt: TGTGCCAGCAGCCCCCAGGGACAGGGGAACACTGAAGCTTTCTTT

j_gene: TRBJ2-1
len: 16
abundance: .
v_gene: TRBV4-1
d_gene: TRBD1
CDR3aa: CASSQGGQVSYNEQFF
CDR3nt: TGCGCCAGCAGCCAAGGGGGACAGGTCTCCTACAATGAGCAGTTCTTC

j_gene: TRBJ1-1
len: 10
abundance: few
v_gene: TRBV2
d_gene: .
CDR3aa: CASLYVEAFF
CDR3nt: TGTGCCAGCTTGTATGTTGAAGCTTTCTTT

j_gene: TRBJ1-4
len: 13
abundance: .
v_gene: TRBV13
d_gene: .
CDR3aa: CASSLGLPGKLFF
CDR3nt: TGTGCCAGCAGCTTAGGACTTCCCGGGAAACTGTTTTTT

j_gene: TRBJ2-7
len: 12
abundance: .
v_gene: TRBV30
d_gene: TRBD1
CDR3aa: CAGQGLTYEQYF
CDR3nt: TGTGCCGGACAGGGACTTACCTACGAGCAGTACTTC

j_gene: TRBJ2-1
len: 12
abundance: .
v_gene: TRBV15
d_gene: .
CDR3aa: CATSTDSHEQFF
CDR3nt: TGTGCCACCAGCACGGACTCCCATGAGCAGTTCTTC

j_gene: TRBJ2-1
len: 16
abundance: .
v_gene: TRBV13
d_gene: TRBD2
CDR3aa: CASSWASGGLYNEQFF
CDR3nt: TGTGCCAGCAGCTGGGCTAGCGGGGGTCTTTACAATGAGCAGTTCTTC

j_gene: TRBJ1-1
len: 14
abundance: .
v_gene: TRBV7-9
d_gene: .
CDR3aa: CASSLGLGDTEAFF
CDR3nt: TGTGCCAGCAGCTTGGGACTAGGGGACACTGAAGCTTTCTTT

j_gene: TRBJ2-3
len: 17
abundance: once
v_gene: TRBV4-1
d_gene: .
CDR3aa: CASSIGKGTGSTDTQYF
CDR3nt: TGCGCCAGCAGCATAGGGAAGGGAACGGGGAGCACAGATACGCAGTATTTT

j_gene: TRBJ2-1
len: 16
abundance: .
v_gene: TRBV7-2
d_gene: TRBD2
CDR3aa: CASSSLAGDSYNEQFF
CDR3nt: TGTGCCAGCAGCTCCCTAGCGGGGGACTCCTACAATGAGCAGTTCTTC

j_gene: TRBJ2-4
len: 11
abundance: .
v_gene: TRBV11-2
d_gene: .
CDR3aa: CASGPQNIQYF
CDR3nt: TGTGCCAGCGGGCCGCAAAACATTCAGTACTTC

j_gene: TRBJ1-1
len: 14
abundance: few
v_gene: TRBV6-6
d_gene: TRBD1
CDR3aa: CASTGQGEGTEAFF
CDR3nt: TGTGCCAGCACCGGACAGGGGGAAGGCACTGAAGCTTTCTTT

j_gene: TRBJ1-4
len: 15
abundance: .
v_gene: TRBV6-5
d_gene: TRBD1
CDR3aa: CASSYSTGRGEKLFF
CDR3nt: TGTGCCAGCAGTTACTCGACAGGGAGAGGGGAAAAACTGTTTTTT

j_gene: TRBJ2-6
len: 19
abundance: .
v_gene: TRBV7-6
d_gene: .
CDR3aa: CASSLGPGRQSSGANVLTF
CDR3nt: TGTGCCAGCAGCTTAGGGCCAGGGAGGCAGAGCTCTGGGGCCAACGTCCTGACTTTC

j_gene: TRBJ1-1
len: 14
abundance: .
v_gene: TRBV4-1
d_gene: .
CDR3aa: CASSQAGRKTEAFF
CDR3nt: TGCGCCAGCAGCCAAGCGGGTAGGAAAACTGAAGCTTTCTTT

j_gene: TRBJ2-6
len: 15
abundance: .
v_gene: TRBV19
d_gene: .
CDR3aa: CASSIAGSGANVLTF
CDR3nt: TGTGCCAGTAGTATTGCGGGGTCTGGGGCCAACGTCCTGACTTTC

j_gene: TRBJ2-1
len: 18
abundance: .
v_gene: TRBV5-1
d_gene: TRBD2
CDR3aa: CASSLVLAGGNHYNEQFF
CDR3nt: TGCGCCAGCAGCTTGGTGCTAGCGGGGGGGAACCACTACAATGAGCAGTTCTTC

j_gene: TRBJ2-5
len: 16
abundance: .
v_gene: TRBV19
d_gene: .
CDR3aa: CASSGSTGGYQETQYF
CDR3nt: TGTGCCAGTAGTGGGTCTACGGGGGGCTACCAAGAGACCCAGTACTTC

j_gene: TRBJ2-6
len: 21
abundance: .
v_gene: TRBV5-1
d_gene: TRBD2
CDR3aa: CASSLTGLAGRVSSGANVLTF
CDR3nt: TGCGCCAGCAGCTTAACAGGACTAGCGGGCCGCGTTAGCTCTGGGGCCAACGTCCTGACTTTC

j_gene: TRBJ2-3
len: 13
abundance: .
v_gene: TRBV10-3
d_gene: .
CDR3aa: CAIIGGCTDTQYF
CDR3nt: TGTGCCATCATCGGGGGTTGCACAGATACGCAGTATTTT

j_gene: TRBJ2-2
len: 15
abundance: .
v_gene: TRBV6-5
d_gene: .
CDR3aa: CASSGLSFGTGELFF
CDR3nt: TGTGCCAGCAGTGGACTTTCCTTTGGGACCGGGGAGCTGTTTTTT

j_gene: TRBJ2-1
len: 13
abundance: .
v_gene: TRBV10-1
d_gene: .
CDR3aa: CASSGPRGNEQFF
CDR3nt: TGCGCCAGCAGTGGACCACGCGGCAATGAGCAGTTCTTC

j_gene: TRBJ2-7
len: 15
abundance: few
v_gene: TRBV11-2
d_gene: TRBD2
CDR3aa: CASSYLAGGPHEQYF
CDR3nt: TGTGCCAGCAGCTACCTAGCGGGGGGTCCCCACGAGCAGTACTTC

j_gene: TRBJ2-5
len: 17
abundance: .
v_gene: TRBV15
d_gene: TRBD1
CDR3aa: CATSRDQRDSYQETQYF
CDR3nt: TGTGCCACCAGCAGAGATCAACGGGACAGCTACCAAGAGACCCAGTACTTC

j_gene: TRBJ1-2
len: 14
abundance: once
v_gene: TRBV28
d_gene: .
CDR3aa: CASSLRGELEGYTF
CDR3nt: TGTGCCAGCAGTTTACGGGGGGAACTTGAGGGCTACACCTTC

j_gene: TRBJ1-5
len: 14
abundance: once
v_gene: TRBV7-8
d_gene: TRBD1
CDR3aa: CASSPGGSNQPQHF
CDR3nt: TGTGCCAGCAGTCCAGGGGGAAGCAATCAGCCCCAGCATTTT

j_gene: TRBJ1-1
len: 15
abundance: .
v_gene: TRBV7-8
d_gene: .
CDR3aa: CASSLVLGADTEAFF
CDR3nt: TGTGCCAGCAGCTTAGTTCTAGGGGCGGACACTGAAGCTTTCTTT

j_gene: TRBJ1-4
len: 17
abundance: .
v_gene: TRBV19
d_gene: TRBD1
CDR3aa: CASSRTGERSTNEKLFF
CDR3nt: TGTGCCAGTAGTAGAACAGGGGAGAGATCAACTAATGAAAAACTGTTTTTT

j_gene: TRBJ2-3
len: 16
abundance: .
v_gene: TRBV19
d_gene: .
CDR3aa: CASNTITGLSTDTQYF
CDR3nt: TGTGCCAGTAACACTATCACAGGGTTGAGCACAGATACGCAGTATTTT

j_gene: TRBJ2-7
len: 14
abundance: .
v_gene: TRBV6-6
d_gene: TRBD1
CDR3aa: CASSTGGVSYEQYF
CDR3nt: TGTGCCAGCTCCACAGGGGGCGTCTCATACGAGCAGTACTTC

j_gene: TRBJ2-2
len: 15
abundance: .
v_gene: TRBV6-5
d_gene: .
CDR3aa: CASSIRTVNTGELFF
CDR3nt: TGTGCCAGCTCTATCCGGACAGTAAACACCGGGGAGCTGTTTTTT

j_gene: TRBJ1-1
len: 15
abundance: .
v_gene: TRBV18
d_gene: TRBD1
CDR3aa: CASSHRGLEYTEAFF
CDR3nt: TGTGCCAGCTCGCACAGGGGTTTGGAGTACACTGAAGCTTTCTTT

j_gene: TRBJ2-7
len: 16
abundance: .
v_gene: TRBV5-1
d_gene: TRBD2
CDR3aa: CASSLVDGRASYEQYF
CDR3nt: TGCGCCAGCAGCTTGGTAGATGGGAGGGCCTCCTACGAGCAGTACTTC

j_gene: TRBJ2-7
len: 12
abundance: .
v_gene: TRBV6-6
d_gene: .
CDR3aa: CASSYYGYEQYF
CDR3nt: TGTGCCAGCAGTTACTACGGCTACGAGCAGTACTTC